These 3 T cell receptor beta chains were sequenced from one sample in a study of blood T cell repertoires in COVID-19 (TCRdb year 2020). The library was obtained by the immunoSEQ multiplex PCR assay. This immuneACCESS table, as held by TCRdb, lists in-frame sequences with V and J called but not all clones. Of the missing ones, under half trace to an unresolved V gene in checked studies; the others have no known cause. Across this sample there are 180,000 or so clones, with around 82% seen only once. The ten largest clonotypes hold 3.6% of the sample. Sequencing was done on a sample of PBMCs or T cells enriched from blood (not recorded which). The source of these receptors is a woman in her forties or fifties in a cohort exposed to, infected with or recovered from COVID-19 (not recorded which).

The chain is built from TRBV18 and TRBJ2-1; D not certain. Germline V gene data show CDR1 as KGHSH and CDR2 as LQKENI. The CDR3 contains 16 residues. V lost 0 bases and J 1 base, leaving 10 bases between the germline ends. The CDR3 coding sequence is TGTGCCAGCTCACCACCGAGGAGTGGGTCCTACAATGAGCAGTTCTTC. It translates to CASSPPRSGSYNEQFF.

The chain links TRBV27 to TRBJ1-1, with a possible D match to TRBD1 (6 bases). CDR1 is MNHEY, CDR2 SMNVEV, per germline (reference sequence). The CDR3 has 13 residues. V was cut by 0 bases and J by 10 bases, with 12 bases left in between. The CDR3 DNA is TGTGCCAGCAGTTTATCGTGGCAGGGGCTAGCTTTCTTT. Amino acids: CASSLSWQGLAFF.

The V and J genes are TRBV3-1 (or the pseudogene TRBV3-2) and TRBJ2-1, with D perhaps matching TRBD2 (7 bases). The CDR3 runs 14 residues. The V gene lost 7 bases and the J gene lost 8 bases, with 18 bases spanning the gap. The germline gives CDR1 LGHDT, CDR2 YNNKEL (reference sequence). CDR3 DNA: TGTGCCAGCACCCCTTGGGAGGGGGTTGATGAGCAGTTCTTC. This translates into CASTPWEGVDEQFF.